This T cell receptor (beta chain) comes out of a study of cytomegalovirus exposure and HLA in healthy donors. General study points: Among the most significant clusters, several appeared linked to common viral pathogens in a later analysis. The only immune exposure information that was available was CMV serostatus. A reported reduction in N-insertions relative to the 666-donor mean was seen in an Asian-associated ancestry cluster in a later analysis.

As concerns this clone: The antigen is undetermined.

The PCR had 60 Vbeta and 13 Jbeta primers. Here immunoSEQ multiplex PCR was the method, and the copy in TCRdb shows in-frame clones only, minus some. The sample gives about 150,000 clones, around three quarters of which show up once; around 7% is in the top ten. The germline V gene has CDR1 MDHEN and CDR2 SYDVKM. This CDR3 is 17 amino acids long. Deletions cut 6 bases from V and 1 base from J, with 20 bases between. V gene TRBV28 combines with J gene TRBJ2-3, with a possible D match to TRBD1 (5 bases). The sequence was collected from a middle-aged woman in good health and CMV-seropositive. The source material was PBMCs. CDR3 in DNA: TGTGCCAGCAGCCTTTATGCGCTGGTAGGGGGCACAGATACGCAGTATTTT. Protein product: CASSLYALVGGTDTQYF.